The 5 T cell receptor beta chains given below trace back to one sample, sequenced in a study of blood T cell repertoires in COVID-19. Sequenced by immunoSEQ multiplex PCR; TCRdb stores in-frame clones only, minus some. In the table there are 200,000 to 250,000 clones, 85% to 90% of which are singletons. Sequencing was performed on PBMCs or T cells enriched from blood (not recorded which). The source is a woman aged 45 to 65 in a cohort exposed to, infected with or recovered from COVID-19 (not recorded which).

The rearrangement links TRBV6-4 to TRBJ1-5; D not certain. Per germline, CDR1 MRHNA and CDR2 SNTAGT. Trimming cost V 6 bases and J 1 base, with 22 bases left between them. The CDR3 runs to 18 residues. CDR3 in amino acids: CASRTPGSPGLSNQPQHF. The CDR3 DNA reads as TGTGCCAGCAGGACCCCGGGGAGCCCCGGGCTGAGCAATCAGCCCCAGCATTTT.

The V and J genes are TRBV9 and TRBJ1-2; tentative D call: TRBD1 (6 bases). V lost 7 bases, J lost 4 bases, and 20 bases lay in between. Germline V gene lookup returns CDR1 SGDLS and CDR2 YYNGEE. The CDR3 totals 15 residues. The CDR3 here is CASRRDPQGSYGYTF. The CDR3 nucleotides read TGTGCCAGCCGTCGAGACCCGCAGGGGAGCTATGGCTACACCTTC. The variable domain in full, with the rest retrieved from reference TRBV9 and TRBJ1-2, is DSGVTQTPKHLITATGQRVTLRCSPRSGDLSVYWYQQSLDQGLQFLIQYYNGEERAKGNILERFSAQQFPDLHSELNLSSLELGDSALYFCASRRDPQGSYGYTFGSGTRLTVV.

Notes on this clone: Distinct nucleotide sequences in the sample also encode this CDR3. CDR3 loop: CASSLSGSSYEQYF. CDR3 bases: TGTGCCAGCAGCTTGTCGGGGAGCTCCTACGAGCAGTACTTC. The rearrangement links TRBV5-4 to TRBJ2-7; possible D gene TRBD2, 5 bases. Germline values: CDR1 SGHNT, CDR2 YYREEE (reference sequence). This CDR3 comprises 14 residues. V shed 1 base and J shed 0 bases, with 8 bases lying between them.

The rearrangement links TRBV6-5 to TRBJ1-6; 7 bases map to TRBD1. The germline gives CDR1 MNHEY, CDR2 SVGAGI. This CDR3 has 15 residues. The V and J ends lost 6 bases and 9 bases, in that order; junction bases with no gene match: 11. CDR3 residues: CASSPTWTGGSPLHF. CDR3 DNA: TGTGCCAGCAGCCCCACTTGGACAGGCGGTTCACCCCTCCACTTT.

This clone was observed a handful of times. This chain links TRBV11-1 with TRBJ1-6, with D tentatively TRBD1 (5 bases). V lost 7 bases to trimming and J lost 10 bases, with 14 bases between them. The CDR3 is made up of 13 amino acids. Germline assignment: CDR1 SGHAT and CDR2 FQDESV (reference sequence). CDR3 coding DNA: TGTGCCAGCACTTACAAAAGGGGATCACCCCTCCACTTT. It encodes CASTYKRGSPLHF.